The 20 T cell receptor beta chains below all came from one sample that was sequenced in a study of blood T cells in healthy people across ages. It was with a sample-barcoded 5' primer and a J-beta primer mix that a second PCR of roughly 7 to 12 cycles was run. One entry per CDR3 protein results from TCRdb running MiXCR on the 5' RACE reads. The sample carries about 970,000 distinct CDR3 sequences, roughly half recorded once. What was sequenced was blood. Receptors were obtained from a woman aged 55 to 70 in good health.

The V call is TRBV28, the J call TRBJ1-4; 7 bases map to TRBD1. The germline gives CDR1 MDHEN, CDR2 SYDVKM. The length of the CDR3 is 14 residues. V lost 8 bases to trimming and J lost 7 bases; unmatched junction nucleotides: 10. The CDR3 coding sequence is TGTGCCAGCGCCACCCCGGGACAGTTTGAAAAACTGTTTTTT. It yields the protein CASATPGQFEKLFF.

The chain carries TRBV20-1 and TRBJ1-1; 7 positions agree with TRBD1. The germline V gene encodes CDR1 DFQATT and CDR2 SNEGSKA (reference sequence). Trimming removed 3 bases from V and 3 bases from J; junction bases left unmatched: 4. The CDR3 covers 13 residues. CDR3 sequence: CSASRDSYTEAFF. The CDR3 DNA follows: TGCAGTGCTAGTAGGGACAGTTACACTGAAGCTTTCTTT.

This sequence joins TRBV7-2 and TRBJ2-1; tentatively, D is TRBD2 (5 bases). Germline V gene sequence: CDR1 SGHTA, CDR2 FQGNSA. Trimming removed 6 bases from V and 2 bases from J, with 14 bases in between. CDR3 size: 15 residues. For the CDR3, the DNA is TGTGCCAGCAGGGTCGGTGGAGGACCCTACAATGAGCAGTTCTTC. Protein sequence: CASRVGGGPYNEQFF.

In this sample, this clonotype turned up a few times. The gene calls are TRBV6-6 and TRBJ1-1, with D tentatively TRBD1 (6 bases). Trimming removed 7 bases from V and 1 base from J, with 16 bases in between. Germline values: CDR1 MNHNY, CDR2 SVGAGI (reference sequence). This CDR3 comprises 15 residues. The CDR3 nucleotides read TGTGCCAGCACCCCCGTCAGGGGACCGAACACTGAAGCTTTCTTT. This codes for CASTPVRGPNTEAFF.

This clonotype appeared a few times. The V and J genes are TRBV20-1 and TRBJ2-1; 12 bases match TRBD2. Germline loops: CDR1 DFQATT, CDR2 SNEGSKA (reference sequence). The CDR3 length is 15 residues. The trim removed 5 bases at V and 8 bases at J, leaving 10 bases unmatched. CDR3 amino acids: CSARPTSGREDEQFF. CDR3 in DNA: TGCAGTGCTCGCCCGACTAGCGGGAGAGAGGATGAGCAGTTCTTC.

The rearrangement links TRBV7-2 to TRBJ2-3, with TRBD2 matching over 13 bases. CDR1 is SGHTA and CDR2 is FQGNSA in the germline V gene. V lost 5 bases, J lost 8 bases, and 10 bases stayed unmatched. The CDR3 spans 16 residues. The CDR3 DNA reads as TGTGCCAGCAGCCGACCCGGGACTAGCGGGACGGGTACGCAGTATTTT. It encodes CASSRPGTSGTGTQYF.

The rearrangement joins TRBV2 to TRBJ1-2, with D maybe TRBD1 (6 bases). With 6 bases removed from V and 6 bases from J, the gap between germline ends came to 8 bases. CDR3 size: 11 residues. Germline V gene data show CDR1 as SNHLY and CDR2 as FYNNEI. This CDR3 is CASRDSHGYTF. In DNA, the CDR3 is TGTGCCAGCAGGGACAGTCATGGCTACACCTTC. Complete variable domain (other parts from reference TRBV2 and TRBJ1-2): EPEVTQTPSHQVTQMGQEVILRCVPISNHLYFYWYRQILGQKVEFLVSFYNNEISEKSEIFDDQFSVERPDGSNFTLKIRSTKLEDSAMYFCASRDSHGYTFGSGTRLTVV.

The CDR3 coding sequence is TGCGCCAGCAGCCAGTATCCAGGGGGAGAAACTAATGAAAAACTGTTTTTT. It encodes CASSQYPGGETNEKLFF. This chain connects TRBV4-3 to TRBJ1-4; TRBD1 matches 7 bases. This CDR3 contains 17 residues. In germline, CDR1 is LGHNA, CDR2 YSLEER. Germline trimming cut 3 bases from V and 1 base from J; bases unmatched to any gene: 8.

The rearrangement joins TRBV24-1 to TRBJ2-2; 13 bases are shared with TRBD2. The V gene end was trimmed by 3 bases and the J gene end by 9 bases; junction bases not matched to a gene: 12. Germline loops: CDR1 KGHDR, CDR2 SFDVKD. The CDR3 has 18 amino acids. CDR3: CATSDPNPTSGRYRELFF. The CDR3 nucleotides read TGTGCCACCAGTGATCCCAATCCGACTAGCGGGAGGTACCGGGAGCTGTTTTTT.

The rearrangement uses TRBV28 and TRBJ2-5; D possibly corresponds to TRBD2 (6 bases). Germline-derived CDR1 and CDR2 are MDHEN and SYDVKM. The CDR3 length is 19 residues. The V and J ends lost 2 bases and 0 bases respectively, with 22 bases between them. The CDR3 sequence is CASSLPRELAREYQETQYF. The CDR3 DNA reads TGTGCCAGCAGTTTACCCCGGGAACTAGCAAGGGAGTACCAAGAGACCCAGTACTTC.

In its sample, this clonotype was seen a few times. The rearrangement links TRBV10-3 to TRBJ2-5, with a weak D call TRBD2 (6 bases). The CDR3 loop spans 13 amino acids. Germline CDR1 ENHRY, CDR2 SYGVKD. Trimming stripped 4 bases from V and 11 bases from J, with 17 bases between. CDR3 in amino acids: CAISGLGAREQYF. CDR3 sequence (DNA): TGTGCCATCAGTGGTCTTGGAGCCCGGGAGCAGTACTTC.

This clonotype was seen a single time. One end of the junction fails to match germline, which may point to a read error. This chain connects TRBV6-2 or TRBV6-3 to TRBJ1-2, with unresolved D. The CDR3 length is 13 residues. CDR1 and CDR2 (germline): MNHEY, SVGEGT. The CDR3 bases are TGTGCCAGCAGTCCCGGTCCAAAGAATGGCTACACTTTC. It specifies CASSPGPKNGYTF.

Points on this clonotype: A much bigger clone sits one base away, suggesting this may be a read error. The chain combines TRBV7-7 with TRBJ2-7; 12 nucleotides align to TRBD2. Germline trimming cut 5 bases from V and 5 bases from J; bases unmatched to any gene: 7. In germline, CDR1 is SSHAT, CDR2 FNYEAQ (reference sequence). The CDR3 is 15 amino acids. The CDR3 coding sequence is TGTGCCAGCAGCCCGGGGACTAGCGGGTTTGACGAGCAGTACTTC. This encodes CASSPGTSGFDEQYF.

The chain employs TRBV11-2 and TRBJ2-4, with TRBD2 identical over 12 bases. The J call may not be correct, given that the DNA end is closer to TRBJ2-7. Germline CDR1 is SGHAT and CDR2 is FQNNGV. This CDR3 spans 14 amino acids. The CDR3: CASSVTSGSLEQYF. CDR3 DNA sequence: TGTGCCAGCAGCGTGACTAGCGGGAGTCTCGAGCAGTACTTC.

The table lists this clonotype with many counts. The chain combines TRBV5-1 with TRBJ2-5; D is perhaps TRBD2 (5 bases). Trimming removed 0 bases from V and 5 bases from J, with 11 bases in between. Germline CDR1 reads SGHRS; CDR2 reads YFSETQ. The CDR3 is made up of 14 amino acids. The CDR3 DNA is TGCGCCAGCAGCTTGGAACTAGGGCGCGAGACCCAGTACTTC. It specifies CASSLELGRETQYF.

CDR3 sequence: CASSVGPGFSYEQYF. The CDR3 coding sequence is TGTGCCAGCAGCGTAGGGCCAGGGTTCTCCTACGAGCAGTACTTC. This chain joins TRBV9 and TRBJ2-7; tentative D call: TRBD1 (5 bases). CDR1 is SGDLS and CDR2 is YYNGEE in the germline V gene. The CDR3 covers 15 residues. Trimming stripped 0 bases from V and 0 bases from J, with 10 bases between.

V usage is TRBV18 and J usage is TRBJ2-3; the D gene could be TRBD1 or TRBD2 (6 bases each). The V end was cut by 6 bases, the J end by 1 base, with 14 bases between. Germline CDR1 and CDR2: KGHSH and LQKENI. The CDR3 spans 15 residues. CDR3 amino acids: CASSLGGPRTDTQYF. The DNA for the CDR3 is TGTGCCAGCTCTCTCGGGGGCCCCCGCACAGATACGCAGTATTTT.

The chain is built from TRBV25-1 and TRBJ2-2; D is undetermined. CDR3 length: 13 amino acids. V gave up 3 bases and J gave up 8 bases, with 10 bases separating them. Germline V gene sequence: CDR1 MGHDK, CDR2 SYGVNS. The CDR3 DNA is TGTGCCAGCAGTGAGGCCTCGGGTGGGGAGCTGTTTTTT. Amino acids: CASSEASGGELFF.

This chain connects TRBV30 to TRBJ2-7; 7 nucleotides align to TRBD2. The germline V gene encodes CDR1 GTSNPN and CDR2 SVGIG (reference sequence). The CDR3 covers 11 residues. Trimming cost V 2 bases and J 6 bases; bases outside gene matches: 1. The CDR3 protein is CAWSWGGEQYF. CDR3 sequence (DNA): TGTGCCTGGAGTTGGGGGGGCGAGCAGTACTTC.

CDR3 DNA: TGTGCCAGCAGTGAACGGACCAGCTCCTACAATGAGCAGTTCTTC. Translating it yields CASSERTSSYNEQFF. The rearrangement links TRBV2 to TRBJ2-1; no reliable D call. V was trimmed by 2 bases and J by 0 bases, leaving 8 bases between them. Germline assignment: CDR1 SNHLY and CDR2 FYNNEI. There are 15 residues in the CDR3. Combining the CDR3 with reference TRBV2 and TRBJ2-1 gives the whole variable domain EPEVTQTPSHQVTQMGQEVILRCVPISNHLYFYWYRQILGQKVEFLVSFYNNEISEKSEIFDDQFSVERPDGSNFTLKIRSTKLEDSAMYFCASSERTSSYNEQFFGPGTRLTVL.